This is a list of T cell receptor beta chains from one sample in a study of cytomegalovirus exposure and HLA in healthy donors. The protocol was immunoSEQ multiplex PCR, while the TCRdb copy is restricted to in-frame clones and leaves out a portion. The sample lists under 200,000 clones, about nine tenths occurring once. Material for sequencing was PBMCs. The source of these receptors is a boy younger than 10 in good health and CMV-seronegative. CDR3s include the opening cysteine and the closing phenylalanine or tryptophan. The D gene is left open where the match is weak. Clone size is given for some rows only: seen once, a few or many times, or a class if the clone is expanded.

>.|TRBJ1-5|TRBV19|.
CASSGGAGGSNQPQHF
TGTGCCAGTAGTGGGGGGGCGGGGGGAAGCAATCAGCCCCAGCATTTT
>.|TRBJ1-2|TRBV6-4|.
CASSETYRYGYTF
TGTGCCAGCAGTGAGACATACCGCTATGGCTACACCTTC
>.|TRBJ2-7|TRBV7-2|.
CASSLERDSRTYEQYF
TGTGCCAGCAGCTTAGAGAGGGACTCCCGCACCTACGAGCAGTACTTC
>.|TRBJ1-2|TRBV19|.
CASCRGEGYGYTF
TGTGCCAGTTGCAGAGGAGAAGGCTATGGCTACACCTTC
>.|TRBJ1-6|TRBV5-8|TRBD1
CASSYRGLNNSPLHF
TGTGCCAGCAGCTACAGGGGGCTAAATAATTCACCCCTCCACTTT
>.|TRBJ1-1|TRBV11-3|.
CASSIEGSSTEAFF
TGTGCCAGCAGCATCGAGGGAAGTAGCACTGAAGCTTTCTTT
>.|TRBJ2-2|TRBV29-1|TRBD2
CSVRTSGANTGELFF
TGCAGCGTTCGGACTAGCGGGGCGAACACCGGGGAGCTGTTTTTT
>.|TRBJ2-7|TRBV27|.
CASRGDSSYEQYF
TGTGCCAGCCGCGGGGATAGCTCCTACGAGCAGTACTTC
>.|TRBJ2-3|TRBV25-1|TRBD2
CASSERLAGADTQYF
TGTGCCAGCAGTGAACGACTAGCGGGGGCCGATACGCAGTATTTT
>once|TRBJ2-5|TRBV5-1|TRBD1
CASSPGGDAETQYF
TGCGCCAGCAGCCCAGGGGGCGACGCAGAGACCCAGTACTTC
>.|TRBJ2-7|TRBV11-2|.
CASSSSGLLYEQYF
TGTGCCAGCAGCTCGTCAGGGCTACTCTACGAGCAGTACTTC
>.|TRBJ2-1|TRBV11-2|.
CASSLVTRGGLHEQFF
TGTGCCAGCAGCTTAGTGACTAGGGGTGGCCTCCATGAGCAGTTCTTC
>.|TRBJ1-1|TRBV4-2|TRBD1
CASSQGQGVTEAFF
TGTGCCAGCAGCCAAGGACAGGGGGTCACTGAAGCTTTCTTT
>.|TRBJ2-3|TRBV5-1|TRBD2
CASSLGTSGSKEGTDTQYF
TGCGCCAGCAGCTTGGGGACTAGCGGGAGTAAGGAGGGCACAGATACGCAGTATTTT
>.|TRBJ2-6|TRBV5-1|.
CASSLSGGVSSGANVLTF
TGCGCCAGCAGCTTGAGCGGAGGGGTAAGCTCTGGGGCCAACGTCCTGACTTTC
>few|TRBJ2-7|TRBV5-6|TRBD1
CASTILQGVDEQYF
TGTGCCAGCACCATCCTCCAGGGGGTGGACGAGCAGTACTTC
>.|TRBJ2-1|TRBV11-1|TRBD2
CASSLGTSEQFF
TGTGCCAGCAGCTTGGGGACTAGCGAGCAGTTCTTC
>.|TRBJ1-5|TRBV7-2|.
CASSLNGVLNQPQHF
TGTGCCAGCAGCTTAAACGGAGTCCTCAATCAGCCCCAGCATTTT
>.|TRBJ2-7|TRBV2|.
CAISSGPGQPEQYF
TGTGCCATCTCCTCAGGGCCGGGACAACCAGAGCAGTACTTC
>.|TRBJ2-7|TRBV18|.
CASSPSGGSEDGQYF
TGTGCCAGCTCACCCTCTGGAGGGTCAGAGGACGGGCAGTACTTC
>.|TRBJ2-1|TRBV7-2|.
CASSLVQGPPYNEQFF
TGTGCCAGCAGCTTAGTTCAGGGGCCACCTTACAATGAGCAGTTCTTC
>.|TRBJ1-2|TRBV6-1|.
CASRSTGFYGYTF
TGTGCCAGCAGATCGACAGGTTTCTATGGCTACACCTTC
>.|TRBJ2-5|TRBV9|.
CASSVGGTYLQETQYF
TGTGCCAGCAGCGTAGGCGGGACCTACCTTCAAGAGACCCAGTACTTC
>.|TRBJ1-1|TRBV6-1|TRBD1
CASSEKLPGQGKQAFF
TGTGCCAGCAGTGAGAAGTTACCGGGACAGGGGAAGCAAGCTTTCTTT
>.|TRBJ2-1|TRBV7-8|TRBD2
CASSFLAGGPTEQFF
TGTGCCAGCAGCTTTCTAGCGGGAGGGCCGACGGAGCAGTTCTTC
>.|TRBJ2-3|TRBV9|TRBD2
CASSVAGRSIDTQYF
TGTGCCAGCAGCGTAGCCGGGAGGTCGATAGATACGCAGTATTTT
>.|TRBJ1-3|TRBV5-1|.
CASSPEGISGNTIYF
TGCGCCAGCAGCCCCGAGGGCATCTCTGGAAACACCATATATTTT
>.|TRBJ1-2|TRBV30|.
CAWINRWTETHYGYTF
TGTGCCTGGATAAATAGGTGGACAGAAACTCACTATGGCTACACCTTC
>.|TRBJ1-6|TRBV9|.
CASSVTEANSPLHF
TGTGCCAGCAGCGTTACAGAAGCCAATTCACCCCTCCACTTT
>.|TRBJ1-1|TRBV19|TRBD1
CASSTHRGGAEAFF
TGTGCCAGTAGTACACACAGGGGAGGAGCTGAAGCTTTCTTT
>.|TRBJ1-1|TRBV19|TRBD1
CASRNRGNTEAFF
TGTGCCAGTAGGAACAGGGGCAACACTGAAGCTTTCTTT
>.|TRBJ1-1|TRBV10-1|.
CASSESRGNTEAFF
TGCGCCAGCAGTGAGTCCCGAGGGAACACTGAAGCTTTCTTT
>.|TRBJ2-2|TRBV6-1|.
CASSDARGLHGELFF
TGTGCCAGCAGTGATGCGCGGGGGCTCCACGGGGAGCTGTTTTTT
>.|TRBJ1-1|TRBV29-1|.
CSVESLAAEAFF
TGCAGCGTTGAATCTCTAGCTGCTGAAGCTTTCTTT
>once|TRBJ1-1|TRBV6-1|TRBD1
CASDMTGGAGEAFF
TGTGCCAGCGATATGACAGGGGGCGCGGGGGAAGCTTTCTTT
>.|TRBJ1-1|TRBV29-1|.
CSVKRVVNTEAFF
TGCAGCGTTAAACGGGTAGTGAACACTGAAGCTTTCTTT